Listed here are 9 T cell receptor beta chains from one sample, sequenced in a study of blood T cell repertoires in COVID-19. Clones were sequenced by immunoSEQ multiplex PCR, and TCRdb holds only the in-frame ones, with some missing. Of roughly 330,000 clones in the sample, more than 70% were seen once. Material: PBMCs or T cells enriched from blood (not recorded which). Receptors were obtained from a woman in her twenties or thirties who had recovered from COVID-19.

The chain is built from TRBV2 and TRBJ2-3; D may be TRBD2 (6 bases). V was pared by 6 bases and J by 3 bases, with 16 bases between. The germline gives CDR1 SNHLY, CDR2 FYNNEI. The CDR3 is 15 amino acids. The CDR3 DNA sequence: TGTGCCAGCAGCCCCCGGTCGGGGAGGACAGATACGCAGTATTTT. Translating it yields CASSPRSGRTDTQYF.

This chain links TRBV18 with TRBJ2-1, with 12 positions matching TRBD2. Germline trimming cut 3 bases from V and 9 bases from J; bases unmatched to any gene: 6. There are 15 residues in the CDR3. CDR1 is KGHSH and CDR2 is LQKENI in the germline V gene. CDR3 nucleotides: TGTGCCAGCTCACCCCTAGCGGGGGGGCGGGGTGAGCAGTTCTTC. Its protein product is CASSPLAGGRGEQFF.

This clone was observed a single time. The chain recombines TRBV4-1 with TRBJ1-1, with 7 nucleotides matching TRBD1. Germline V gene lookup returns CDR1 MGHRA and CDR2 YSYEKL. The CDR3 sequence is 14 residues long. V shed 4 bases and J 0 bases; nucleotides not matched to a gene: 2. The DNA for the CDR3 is TGCGCCAGCAGCCTGGGACAGCTGAACACTGAAGCTTTCTTT. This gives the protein CASSLGQLNTEAFF.

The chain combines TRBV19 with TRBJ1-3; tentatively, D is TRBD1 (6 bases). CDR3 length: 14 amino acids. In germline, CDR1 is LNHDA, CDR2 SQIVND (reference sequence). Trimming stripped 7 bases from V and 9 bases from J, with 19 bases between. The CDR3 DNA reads TGTGCCAGTACTACGGGACAAGGGCATAGCACCATATATTTT. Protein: CASTTGQGHSTIYF.

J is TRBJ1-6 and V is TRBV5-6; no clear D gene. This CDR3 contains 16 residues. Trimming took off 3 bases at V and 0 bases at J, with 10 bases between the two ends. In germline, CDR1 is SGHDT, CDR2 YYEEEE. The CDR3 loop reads CASSSLRYSYNSPLHF. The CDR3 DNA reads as TGTGCCAGCAGCTCCCTCCGGTACTCCTATAATTCACCCCTCCACTTT.

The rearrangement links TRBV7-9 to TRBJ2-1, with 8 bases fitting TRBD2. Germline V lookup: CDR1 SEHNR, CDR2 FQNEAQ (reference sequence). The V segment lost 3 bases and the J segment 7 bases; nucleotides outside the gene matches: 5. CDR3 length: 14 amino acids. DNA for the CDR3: TGTGCCAGCAGCTTTTTTAGCGGGGAAAATGAGCAGTTCTTC. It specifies CASSFFSGENEQFF.

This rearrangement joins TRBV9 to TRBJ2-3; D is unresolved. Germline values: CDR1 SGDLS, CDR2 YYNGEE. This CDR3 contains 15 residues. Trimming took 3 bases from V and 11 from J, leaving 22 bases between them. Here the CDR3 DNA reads TGTGCCAGCAGCGGCCCCTTAAACCAGGTAAAGAGGCAGTATTTT. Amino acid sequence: CASSGPLNQVKRQYF.

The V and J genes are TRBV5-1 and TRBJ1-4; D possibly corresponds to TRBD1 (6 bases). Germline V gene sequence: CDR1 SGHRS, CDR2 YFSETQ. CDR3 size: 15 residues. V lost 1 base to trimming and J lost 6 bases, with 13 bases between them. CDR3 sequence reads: CASSLRGQGDEKLFF. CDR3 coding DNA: TGCGCCAGCAGCTTGAGGGGACAAGGAGATGAAAAACTGTTTTTT.

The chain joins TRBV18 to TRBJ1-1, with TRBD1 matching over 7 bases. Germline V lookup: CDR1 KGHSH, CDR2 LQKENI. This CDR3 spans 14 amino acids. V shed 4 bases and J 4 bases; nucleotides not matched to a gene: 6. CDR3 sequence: CASSLDRAGTEAFF. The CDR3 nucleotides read TGTGCCAGCTCACTCGACAGGGCGGGCACTGAAGCTTTCTTT. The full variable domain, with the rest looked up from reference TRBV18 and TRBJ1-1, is NAGVMQNPRHLVRRRGQEARLRCSPMKGHSHVYWYRQLPEEGLKFMVYLQKENIIDESGMPKERFSAEFPKEGPSILRIQQVVRGDSAAYFCASSLDRAGTEAFFGQGTRLTVV.